This entry features one TCR beta chain sequence. The sample comes from a study of cytomegalovirus exposure and HLA in healthy donors. Study-wide context: One earlier analysis, a look at 150 million to 200 million T cells, found about 100 million unique TCR beta sequences.

V shed 8 bases and J shed 1 base, with 11 bases lying between them. The CDR3 sequence is 13 residues long. The germline V gene encodes CDR1 MNHNS and CDR2 SASEGT. Use of 60 Vbeta and 13 Jbeta primers characterized the PCR. Some clones are missing from TCRdb's copy, which holds only in-frame ones; the method was immunoSEQ multiplex PCR. The sample has 35,000 to 45,000 clones, and its top ten clones hold 3% to 4%. Sequencing input: PBMCs. The receptor's source is a male donor in good health and CMV-seronegative. The chain links TRBV6-1 to TRBJ1-1; no clear D gene. The CDR3 sequence is CASLLRENTEAFF. The CDR3, as DNA: TGTGCCAGCTTACTCCGAGAGAACACTGAAGCTTTCTTT.